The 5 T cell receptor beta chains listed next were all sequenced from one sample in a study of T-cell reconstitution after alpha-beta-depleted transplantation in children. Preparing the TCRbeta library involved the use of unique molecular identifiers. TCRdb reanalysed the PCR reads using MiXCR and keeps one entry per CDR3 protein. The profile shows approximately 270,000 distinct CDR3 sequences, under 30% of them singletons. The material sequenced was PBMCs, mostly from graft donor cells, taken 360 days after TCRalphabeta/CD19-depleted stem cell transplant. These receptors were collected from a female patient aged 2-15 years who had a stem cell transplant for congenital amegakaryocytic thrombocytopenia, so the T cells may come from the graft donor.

This chain's CDR3 is CASRPGQGENEQFF. CDR3 DNA: TGTGCCAGCAGACCGGGACAGGGGGAGAATGAGCAGTTCTTC. The rearrangement links TRBV6-1 to TRBJ2-1; 11 bases are a match to TRBD1. The CDR3 runs to 14 residues. With V trimmed by 6 bases and J by 7 bases, 5 bases remained unmatched. Germline CDR1 reads MNHNS; CDR2 reads SASEGT.

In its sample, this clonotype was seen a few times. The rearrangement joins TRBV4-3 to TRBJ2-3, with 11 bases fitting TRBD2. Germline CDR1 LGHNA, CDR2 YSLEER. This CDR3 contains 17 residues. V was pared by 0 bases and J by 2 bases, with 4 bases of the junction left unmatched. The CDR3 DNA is TGCGCCAGCAGCCAAGATTTAGCGGGAGGGCCCACAGATACGCAGTATTTT. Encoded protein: CASSQDLAGGPTDTQYF.

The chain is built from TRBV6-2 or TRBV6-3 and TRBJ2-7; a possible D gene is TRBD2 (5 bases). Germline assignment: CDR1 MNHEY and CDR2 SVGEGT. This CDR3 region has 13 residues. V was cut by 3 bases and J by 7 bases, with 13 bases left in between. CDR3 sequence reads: CASSYGLAGEQYF. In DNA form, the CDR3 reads TGTGCCAGCAGTTATGGGCTAGCTGGGGAGCAGTACTTC.

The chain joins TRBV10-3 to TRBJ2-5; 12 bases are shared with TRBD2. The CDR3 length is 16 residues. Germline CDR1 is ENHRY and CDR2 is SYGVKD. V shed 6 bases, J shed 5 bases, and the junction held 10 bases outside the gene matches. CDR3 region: CAIRPTGTSGLETQYF. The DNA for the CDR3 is TGTGCCATCAGACCTACCGGGACTAGCGGGCTTGAGACCCAGTACTTC.

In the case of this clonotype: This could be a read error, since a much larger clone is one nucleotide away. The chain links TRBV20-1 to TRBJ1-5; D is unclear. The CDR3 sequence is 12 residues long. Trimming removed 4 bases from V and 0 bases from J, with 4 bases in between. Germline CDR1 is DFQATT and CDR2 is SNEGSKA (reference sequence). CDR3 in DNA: TGCAGTGCTAAGGTTAGCAATCAGCCCCAGCATTTT. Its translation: CSAKVSNQPQHF.